This T cell receptor (beta chain) was recovered during a study of T cell responses to AZD1222 COVID-19 vaccine. Study-level results: In the spike-specific TCR repertoire, nearly half reportedly target unmutated variant regions. There were vaccine-associated CD4 TCRs across spike, dominant at 160-218 and 743-854. Donor demographics were predominantly white British with a female majority; clonal diversity may be underestimated.

Libraries were prepared by immunoSEQ multiplex PCR; TCRdb keeps only in-frame clonotypes and omits some of them. The sample holds about 120,000 clones, around nine tenths seen once. A word on this clone: Its antigen is unknown.

The germline V gene has CDR1 LGHNA and CDR2 YSLEER. The ends were cut back, 0 bases at V and 4 bases at J, with 13 bases in the middle. This CDR3 has 16 amino acids. This TCR derives from an adult who received the AZD1222 COVID-19 vaccine. This sequence joins TRBV4-3 and TRBJ1-5, with D possibly matching TRBD1 (5 bases). The material sequenced was peripheral blood, taken 28 days after the second AZD1222 dose. The CDR3 DNA follows: TGCGCCAGCAGCCAAGATACCCCCCGGGGGAATCAGCCCCAGCATTTT. This codes for CASSQDTPRGNQPQHF.